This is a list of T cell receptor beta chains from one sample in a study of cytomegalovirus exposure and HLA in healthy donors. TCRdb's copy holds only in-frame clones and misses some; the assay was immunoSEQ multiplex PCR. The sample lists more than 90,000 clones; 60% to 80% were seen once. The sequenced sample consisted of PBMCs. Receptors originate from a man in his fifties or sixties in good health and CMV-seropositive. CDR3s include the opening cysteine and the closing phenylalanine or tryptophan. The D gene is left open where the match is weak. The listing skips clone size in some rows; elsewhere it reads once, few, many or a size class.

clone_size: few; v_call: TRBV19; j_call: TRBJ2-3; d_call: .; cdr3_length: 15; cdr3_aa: CASSLQGGGTDTQYF; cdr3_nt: TGTGCCAGTAGCCTGCAGGGGGGCGGGACAGATACGCAGTATTTT
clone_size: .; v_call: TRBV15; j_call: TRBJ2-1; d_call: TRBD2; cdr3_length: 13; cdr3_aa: CATSRRAGDEQFF; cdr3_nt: TGTGCCACCAGCAGAAGAGCGGGGGATGAGCAGTTCTTC
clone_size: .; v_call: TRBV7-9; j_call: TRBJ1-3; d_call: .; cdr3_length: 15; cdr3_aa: CASSDRRGSGNTIYF; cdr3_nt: TGTGCCAGCAGCGACCGCCGGGGCTCTGGAAACACCATATATTTT
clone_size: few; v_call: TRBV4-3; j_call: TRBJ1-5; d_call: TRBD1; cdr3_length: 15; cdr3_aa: CASSQDRGRNQPQHF; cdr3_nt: TGCGCCAGCAGCCAGGACAGGGGGCGGAATCAGCCCCAGCATTTT
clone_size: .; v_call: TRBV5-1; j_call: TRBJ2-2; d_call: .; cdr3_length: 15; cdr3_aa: CASSLGRDYTGELFF; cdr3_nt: TGCGCCAGCAGCTTGGGCAGGGACTACACCGGGGAGCTGTTTTTT
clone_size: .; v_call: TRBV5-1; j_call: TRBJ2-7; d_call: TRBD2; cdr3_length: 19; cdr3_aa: CASSLALGTSGRFSYEQYF; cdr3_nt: TGCGCCAGCAGCTTGGCCCTTGGGACTAGCGGGAGGTTCTCCTACGAGCAGTACTTC
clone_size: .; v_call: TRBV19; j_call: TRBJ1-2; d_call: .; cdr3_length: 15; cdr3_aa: CASSMGGESHYGYTF; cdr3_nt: TGTGCCAGTAGTATGGGAGGAGAAAGCCACTATGGCTACACCTTC
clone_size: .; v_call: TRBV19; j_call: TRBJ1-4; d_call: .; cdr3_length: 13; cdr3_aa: CASSHSGEEKLFF; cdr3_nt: TGTGCCAGTAGTCACTCAGGCGAAGAAAAACTGTTTTTT
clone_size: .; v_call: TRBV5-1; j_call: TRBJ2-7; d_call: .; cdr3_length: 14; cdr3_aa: CASSLGGISYEQYF; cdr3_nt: TGCGCCAGCAGCTTGGGGGGCATCTCCTACGAGCAGTACTTC
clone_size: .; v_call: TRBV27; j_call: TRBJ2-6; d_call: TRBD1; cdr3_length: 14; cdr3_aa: CASSRGLGANVLTF; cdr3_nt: TGTGCCAGCAGTAGGGGGCTTGGGGCCAACGTCCTGACTTTC
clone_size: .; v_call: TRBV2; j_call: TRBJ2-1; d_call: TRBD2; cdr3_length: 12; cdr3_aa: CASNLAGDEQFF; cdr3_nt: TGTGCCAGCAACCTAGCGGGCGATGAGCAGTTCTTC
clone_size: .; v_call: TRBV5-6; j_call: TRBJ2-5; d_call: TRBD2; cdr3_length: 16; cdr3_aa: CASSLMAGGPVETQYF; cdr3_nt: TGTGCCAGCAGCTTGATGGCGGGAGGGCCCGTGGAGACCCAGTACTTC
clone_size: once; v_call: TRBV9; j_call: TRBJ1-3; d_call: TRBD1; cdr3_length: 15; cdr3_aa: CASSVGTGPGNTIYF; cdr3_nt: TGTGCCAGCAGCGTGGGGACAGGGCCTGGAAACACCATATATTTT
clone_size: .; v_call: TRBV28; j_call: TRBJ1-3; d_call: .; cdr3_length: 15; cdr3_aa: CASSWQEAAGNTIYF; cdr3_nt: TGTGCCAGCAGTTGGCAGGAGGCTGCTGGAAACACCATATATTTT
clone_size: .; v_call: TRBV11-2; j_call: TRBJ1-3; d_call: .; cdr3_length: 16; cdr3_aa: CASSRWGTHSGNTIYF; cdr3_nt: TGTGCCAGCAGCCGGTGGGGGACACACTCTGGAAACACCATATATTTT
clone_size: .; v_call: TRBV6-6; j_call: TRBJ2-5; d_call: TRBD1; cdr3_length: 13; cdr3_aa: CASSQDRGYEQYF; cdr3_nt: TGTGCCAGCAGTCAGGACAGGGGCTATGAGCAGTACTTC
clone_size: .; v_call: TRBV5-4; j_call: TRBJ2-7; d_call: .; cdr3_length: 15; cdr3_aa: CASSLSSLSSYEQYF; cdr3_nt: TGTGCCAGCAGCTTGAGCTCCCTTAGCTCCTACGAGCAGTACTTC
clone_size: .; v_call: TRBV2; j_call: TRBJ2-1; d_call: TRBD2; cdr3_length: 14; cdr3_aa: CASSIEREGYEQFF; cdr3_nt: TGTGCCAGCAGCATCGAGCGGGAGGGCTATGAGCAGTTCTTC
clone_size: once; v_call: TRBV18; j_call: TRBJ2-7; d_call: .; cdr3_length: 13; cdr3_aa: CASSPLGAYEQYF; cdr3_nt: TGTGCCAGCTCACCACTCGGAGCCTACGAGCAGTACTTC
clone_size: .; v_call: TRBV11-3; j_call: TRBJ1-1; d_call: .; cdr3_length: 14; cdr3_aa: CASSLAGANTEAFF; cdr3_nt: TGTGCCAGCAGCTTAGCAGGGGCGAACACTGAAGCTTTCTTT
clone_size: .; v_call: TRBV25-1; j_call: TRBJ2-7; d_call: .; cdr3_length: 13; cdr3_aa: CASSESLAYEQYF; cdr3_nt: TGTGCCAGCAGTGAATCACTAGCCTACGAGCAGTACTTC
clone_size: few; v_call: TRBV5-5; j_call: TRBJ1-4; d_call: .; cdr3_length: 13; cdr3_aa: CASSHDRNEKLFF; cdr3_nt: TGTGCCAGCAGCCACGACAGGAATGAAAAACTGTTTTTT
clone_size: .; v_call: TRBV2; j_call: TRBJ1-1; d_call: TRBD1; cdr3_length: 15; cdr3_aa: CASSAEGQGASGAFF; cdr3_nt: TGTGCCAGCAGTGCCGAGGGGCAGGGGGCATCTGGGGCTTTCTTT
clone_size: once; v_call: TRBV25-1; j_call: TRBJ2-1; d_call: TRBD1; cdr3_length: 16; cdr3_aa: CASRPPGQGSGNEQFF; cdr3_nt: TGTGCCAGCAGGCCCCCGGGACAGGGGTCGGGCAATGAGCAGTTCTTC
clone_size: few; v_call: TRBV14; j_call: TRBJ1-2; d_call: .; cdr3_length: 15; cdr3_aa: CASSQATVGYYGYTF; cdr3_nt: TGTGCCAGCAGCCAAGCGACAGTTGGGTACTATGGCTACACCTTC
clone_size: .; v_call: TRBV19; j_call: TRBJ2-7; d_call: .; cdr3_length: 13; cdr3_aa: CASRDAPRSEQYF; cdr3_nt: TGTGCCAGCCGGGATGCTCCAAGGAGCGAGCAGTACTTC
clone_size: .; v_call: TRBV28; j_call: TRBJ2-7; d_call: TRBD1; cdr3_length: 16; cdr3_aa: CASSVNRGFGTYEQYF; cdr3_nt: TGTGCCAGCAGCGTCAACAGGGGCTTTGGGACCTACGAGCAGTACTTC
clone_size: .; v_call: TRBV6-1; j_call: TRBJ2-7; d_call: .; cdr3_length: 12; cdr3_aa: CASSLQGYEQYF; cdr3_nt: TGTGCCAGCAGTCTCCAGGGCTACGAGCAGTACTTC
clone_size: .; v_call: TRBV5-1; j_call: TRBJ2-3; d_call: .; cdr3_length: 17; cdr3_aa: CASSLSGEGGYADTQYF; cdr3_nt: TGCGCCAGCAGCCTTAGTGGCGAGGGGGGGTATGCAGATACGCAGTATTTT
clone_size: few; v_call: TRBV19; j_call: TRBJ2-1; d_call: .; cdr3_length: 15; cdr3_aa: CASTPGHTSYNEQFF; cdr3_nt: TGTGCCAGTACCCCGGGACACACGTCCTACAATGAGCAGTTCTTC
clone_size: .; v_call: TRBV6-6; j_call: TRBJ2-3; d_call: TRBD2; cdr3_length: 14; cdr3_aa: CASTIAGVGDTQYF; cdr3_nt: TGTGCCAGCACCATAGCGGGAGTCGGGGATACGCAGTATTTT
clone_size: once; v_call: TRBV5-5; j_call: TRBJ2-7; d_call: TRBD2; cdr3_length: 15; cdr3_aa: CASRRASGSSYEQYF; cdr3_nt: TGTGCCAGCAGGAGGGCTAGCGGGAGTTCCTACGAGCAGTACTTC
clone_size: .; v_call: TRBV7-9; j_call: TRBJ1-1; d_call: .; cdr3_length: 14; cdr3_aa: CASSLRGMNTEAFF; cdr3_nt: TGTGCCAGCAGCTTGAGAGGGATGAACACTGAAGCTTTCTTT
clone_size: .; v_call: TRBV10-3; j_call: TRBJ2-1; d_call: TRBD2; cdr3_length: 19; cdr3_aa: CAISEPPLAGGVSYNEQFF; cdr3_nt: TGTGCCATCAGTGAGCCCCCGTTAGCGGGGGGCGTCTCCTACAATGAGCAGTTCTTC
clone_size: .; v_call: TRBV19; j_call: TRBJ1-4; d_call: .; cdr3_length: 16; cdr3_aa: CASSSSGAGSYEKLFF; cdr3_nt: TGTGCCAGTAGTAGCTCCGGGGCCGGGAGTTATGAAAAACTGTTTTTT
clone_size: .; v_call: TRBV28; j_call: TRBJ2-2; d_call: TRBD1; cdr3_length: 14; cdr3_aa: CASTGQGNTGELFF; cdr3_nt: TGTGCCAGCACCGGACAGGGTAACACCGGGGAGCTGTTTTTT
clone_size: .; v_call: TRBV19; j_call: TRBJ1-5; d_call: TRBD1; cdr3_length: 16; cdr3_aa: CASSDRGVYSNQPQHF; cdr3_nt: TGTGCCAGTAGTGACAGGGGGGTTTATAGCAATCAGCCCCAGCATTTT
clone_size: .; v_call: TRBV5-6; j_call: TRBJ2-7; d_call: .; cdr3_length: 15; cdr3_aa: CASSLAGQGSYEQYF; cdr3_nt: TGTGCCAGCAGCTTGGCCGGGCAGGGTTCCTACGAGCAGTACTTC
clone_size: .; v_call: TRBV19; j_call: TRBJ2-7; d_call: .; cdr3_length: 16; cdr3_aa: CASSIVASRGGYEQYF; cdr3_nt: TGTGCCAGTAGTATAGTCGCGTCTAGAGGGGGCTACGAGCAGTACTTC
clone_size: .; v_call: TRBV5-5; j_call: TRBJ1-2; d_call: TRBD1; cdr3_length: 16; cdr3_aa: CASSRTGGQVGYGYTF; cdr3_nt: TGTGCCAGCAGCCGGACAGGAGGGCAGGTCGGCTATGGCTACACCTTC
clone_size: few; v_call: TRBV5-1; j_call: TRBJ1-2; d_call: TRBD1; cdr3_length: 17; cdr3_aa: CASSLGWLTDRVYGYTF; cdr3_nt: TGCGCCAGCAGCTTGGGGTGGTTGACGGACAGGGTCTATGGCTACACCTTC
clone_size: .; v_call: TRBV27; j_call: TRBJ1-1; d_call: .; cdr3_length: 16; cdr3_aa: CASSLFLPRGSAEAFF; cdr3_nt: TGTGCCAGCAGTTTATTCTTACCTAGGGGGTCGGCTGAAGCTTTCTTT
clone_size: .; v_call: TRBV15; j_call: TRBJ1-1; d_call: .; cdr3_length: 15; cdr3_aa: CATSRDRNPGTEAFF; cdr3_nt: TGTGCCACCAGCAGAGATCGTAACCCGGGGACTGAAGCTTTCTTT
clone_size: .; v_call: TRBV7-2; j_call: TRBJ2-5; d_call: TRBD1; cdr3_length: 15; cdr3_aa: CASSLGQGAVETQYF; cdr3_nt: TGTGCCAGCAGCTTGGGACAGGGGGCAGTGGAGACCCAGTACTTC